The rows below give T cell receptor beta chains drawn from one sample of a study of identical twins. From the 5' RACE reads, TCRdb called clonotypes with MiXCR, one entry per CDR3 protein. The data show 350,000 or so distinct CDR3 sequences, around an eighth seen once. These data were also reused for a study on yellow fever vaccine responses in identical twins.

Specimen: CD8+ T cells sorted from blood. The receptors here all came from a woman younger than 35 in good health. Both conserved end residues are part of each CDR3.

j_gene: TRBJ2-3; v_gene: TRBV20-1; CDR3aa: CSAHQGADTQYF
j_gene: TRBJ1-5; v_gene: TRBV27; CDR3aa: CASSFGQAIGPQHF
j_gene: TRBJ2-5; v_gene: TRBV14; CDR3aa: CASSPGRAGGINQETQYF
j_gene: TRBJ1-1; v_gene: TRBV2; CDR3aa: CASSYYTGAEAFF
j_gene: TRBJ2-1; v_gene: TRBV3-1; CDR3aa: CASSQETGVDEQFF
j_gene: TRBJ2-2; v_gene: TRBV24-1; CDR3aa: CATSDTGTQNTGELFF
j_gene: TRBJ1-4; v_gene: TRBV7-9; CDR3aa: CASRLDRTGEKLFF
j_gene: TRBJ2-7; v_gene: TRBV9; CDR3aa: CASSVDGAGEQYF
j_gene: TRBJ2-3; v_gene: TRBV6-5; CDR3aa: CASSYGISTDTQYF
j_gene: TRBJ2-1; v_gene: TRBV5-5; CDR3aa: CASSSFGGGYNEQFF
j_gene: TRBJ1-4; v_gene: TRBV25-1; CDR3aa: CASSDRTGEVEKLFF
j_gene: TRBJ2-2; v_gene: TRBV5-6; CDR3aa: CASSSLMVNTGELFF
j_gene: TRBJ2-2; v_gene: TRBV28; CDR3aa: CASSFSMAGELFF
j_gene: TRBJ1-4; v_gene: TRBV27; CDR3aa: CASSFFQGDEKLFF
j_gene: TRBJ2-2; v_gene: TRBV29-1; CDR3aa: CGANTGELFF
j_gene: TRBJ1-1; v_gene: TRBV12-3/TRBV12-4; CDR3aa: CASSLGGTENTEAFF
j_gene: TRBJ2-6; v_gene: TRBV28; CDR3aa: CASSLTTGAANVLTF
j_gene: TRBJ2-5; v_gene: TRBV11-2; CDR3aa: CASSPERLAGGFWETQYF
j_gene: TRBJ2-5; v_gene: TRBV6-1; CDR3aa: CASSDPTGGETQYF
j_gene: TRBJ2-4; v_gene: TRBV4-1; CDR3aa: CASSQDRGTGIQYF
j_gene: TRBJ2-5; v_gene: TRBV28; CDR3aa: CASSLSFRDRYF
j_gene: TRBJ2-1; v_gene: TRBV20-1; CDR3aa: CSAAGGLAEDNEQFF
j_gene: TRBJ2-7; v_gene: TRBV7-9; CDR3aa: CASSLATGALREQYF
j_gene: TRBJ2-1; v_gene: TRBV5-5; CDR3aa: CASSRGSGEQFF
j_gene: TRBJ1-2; v_gene: TRBV28; CDR3aa: CASSFGQLYGYTF
j_gene: TRBJ2-2; v_gene: TRBV28; CDR3aa: CASSLERTSGPTGELFF
j_gene: TRBJ2-7; v_gene: TRBV6-1; CDR3aa: CASSGTSGPPYEQYF
j_gene: TRBJ2-7; v_gene: TRBV4-1; CDR3aa: CASSGPGQGDEQYF
j_gene: TRBJ2-5; v_gene: TRBV24-1; CDR3aa: CATSSRSGLGQETQYF
j_gene: TRBJ2-1; v_gene: TRBV6-1; CDR3aa: CATKDQGWLNEQFF
j_gene: TRBJ2-7; v_gene: TRBV5-1; CDR3aa: CASSLAALTDYYEQYF
j_gene: TRBJ1-5; v_gene: TRBV6-1; CDR3aa: CASGSAYSNQPQHF
j_gene: TRBJ1-1; v_gene: TRBV28; CDR3aa: CASSLAATEAFF
j_gene: TRBJ1-4; v_gene: TRBV12-3/TRBV12-4; CDR3aa: CASSLTGEKLFF
j_gene: TRBJ2-5; v_gene: TRBV9; CDR3aa: CASSDFLAGEVETQYF
j_gene: TRBJ2-1; v_gene: TRBV12-3/TRBV12-4; CDR3aa: CASSTGTSYNEQFF
j_gene: TRBJ2-5; v_gene: TRBV7-9; CDR3aa: CASENDRETQYF
j_gene: TRBJ2-1; v_gene: TRBV7-6; CDR3aa: CASSSSGSSYEQFF
j_gene: TRBJ2-5; v_gene: TRBV20-1; CDR3aa: CSARDRREAETQYF
j_gene: TRBJ2-1; v_gene: TRBV29-1; CDR3aa: CSVEWSGEQFF
j_gene: TRBJ2-1; v_gene: TRBV12-3/TRBV12-4; CDR3aa: CASSFYAHISYNEQFF
j_gene: TRBJ2-3; v_gene: TRBV4-2; CDR3aa: CASSRGQETDTQYF
j_gene: TRBJ2-7; v_gene: TRBV12-3/TRBV12-4; CDR3aa: CASSLGVGAYEQYF
j_gene: TRBJ2-1; v_gene: TRBV29-1; CDR3aa: CSLYRDRNTNEQFF
j_gene: TRBJ2-4; v_gene: TRBV5-1; CDR3aa: CASSHTGETAKNIQYF
j_gene: TRBJ1-5; v_gene: TRBV6-2/TRBV6-3; CDR3aa: CASRKVGEGNQPQHF
j_gene: TRBJ2-5; v_gene: TRBV2; CDR3aa: CASSDVEGLAGQETQYF
j_gene: TRBJ2-7; v_gene: TRBV20-1; CDR3aa: CSARVPDRASYEQYF
j_gene: TRBJ1-2; v_gene: TRBV28; CDR3aa: CASSQPDTNYGYTF
j_gene: TRBJ2-3; v_gene: TRBV18; CDR3aa: CASSPPKDRKSTDTQYF
j_gene: TRBJ2-7; v_gene: TRBV7-9; CDR3aa: CASSLAAGPNEQYF
j_gene: TRBJ2-7; v_gene: TRBV28; CDR3aa: CASSLSLAEQYF
j_gene: TRBJ2-3; v_gene: TRBV9; CDR3aa: CASSVGISDTQYF
j_gene: TRBJ1-4; v_gene: TRBV7-7; CDR3aa: CASLGRITEKLFF
j_gene: TRBJ1-2; v_gene: TRBV29-1; CDR3aa: CSVDSGNYGYTF
j_gene: TRBJ2-1; v_gene: TRBV28; CDR3aa: CASSFLRERYHEQFF